Listed below are T cell receptor beta chains from one sample, sequenced in a study of CD8 T cells in ankylosing spondylitis. TCRdb re-analysed the 5' RACE reads in MiXCR, keeping a single row per CDR3 protein. The table has about 460,000 distinct CDR3 sequences, 5.3% seen once. Sequencing used blood, either unsorted or a sorted T cell fraction (not recorded which). All receptors derive from a male donor with ankylosing spondylitis. CDR3s include the opening cysteine and the closing phenylalanine or tryptophan. D genes are given only for firm matches. The listing skips clone size in some rows; elsewhere it reads once, few, many or a size class.

clone size: many
V gene: TRBV7-2
D gene: TRBD2
J gene: TRBJ2-1
CDR3 protein: CASGLAVYNEQFF
CDR3 DNA: TGTGCCAGCGGCCTAGCGGTATACAATGAGCAGTTCTTC

clone size: -
V gene: TRBV9
D gene: -
J gene: TRBJ2-5
CDR3 protein: CASSVQDQETQYF
CDR3 DNA: TGTGCCAGCAGCGTACAGGACCAAGAGACCCAGTACTTC

clone size: -
V gene: TRBV5-6
D gene: -
J gene: TRBJ2-5
CDR3 protein: CASSPVLGQTQETQYF
CDR3 DNA: TGTGCCAGCAGCCCCGTGCTTGGACAGACGCAAGAGACCCAGTACTTC

clone size: -
V gene: TRBV28
D gene: TRBD1
J gene: TRBJ1-1
CDR3 protein: CASTGQGVTEAFF
CDR3 DNA: TGTGCCAGCACCGGACAGGGGGTGACTGAAGCTTTCTTT

clone size: -
V gene: TRBV20-1
D gene: -
J gene: TRBJ1-4
CDR3 protein: CCARDLLGDTKEKLFF
CDR3 DNA: TGCTGTGCTAGAGATTTGTTGGGGGACACCAAGGAAAAACTGTTTTTT

clone size: many
V gene: TRBV7-8
D gene: TRBD2
J gene: TRBJ2-1
CDR3 protein: CASRNRRGAYNEQFF
CDR3 DNA: TGTGCCAGCAGGAATCGGCGGGGGGCATACAATGAGCAGTTCTTC

clone size: many
V gene: TRBV7-2
D gene: -
J gene: TRBJ2-1
CDR3 protein: CASSLTAAGQFF
CDR3 DNA: TGTGCCAGCAGCTTAACAGCGGCGGGGCAGTTCTTC

clone size: many
V gene: TRBV9
D gene: TRBD1
J gene: TRBJ1-1
CDR3 protein: CASSVGQGLNTEAFF
CDR3 DNA: TGTGCCAGCAGCGTAGGACAGGGGCTGAACACTGAAGCTTTCTTT

clone size: many
V gene: TRBV20-1
D gene: -
J gene: TRBJ2-7
CDR3 protein: CSVVSVFSYEQYF
CDR3 DNA: TGCAGTGTAGTATCCGTGTTCTCCTACGAGCAGTACTTC

clone size: many
V gene: TRBV29-1
D gene: TRBD1
J gene: TRBJ1-1
CDR3 protein: CSIQGPNPEAFF
CDR3 DNA: TGCAGCATACAGGGGCCTAACCCTGAAGCTTTCTTT

clone size: many
V gene: TRBV4-3
D gene: -
J gene: TRBJ1-1
CDR3 protein: CASSQDLRDTEAFF
CDR3 DNA: TGCGCCAGCAGCCAAGATCTGAGGGACACTGAAGCTTTCTTT

clone size: many
V gene: TRBV20-1
D gene: -
J gene: TRBJ1-5
CDR3 protein: CSASRGSNQPQHF
CDR3 DNA: TGCAGTGCTAGCCGGGGCTCCAATCAGCCCCAGCATTTT

clone size: many
V gene: TRBV29-1
D gene: -
J gene: TRBJ2-7
CDR3 protein: CSVLIYEQYF
CDR3 DNA: TGCAGCGTTCTAATCTACGAGCAGTACTTC

clone size: many
V gene: TRBV4-3
D gene: -
J gene: TRBJ1-1
CDR3 protein: CASSQVGRRMAFF
CDR3 DNA: TGCGCCAGCAGCCAAGTTGGGCGGCGCATGGCTTTCTTT

clone size: -
V gene: TRBV7-9
D gene: TRBD1
J gene: TRBJ1-6
CDR3 protein: CASSGQDDSPLHF
CDR3 DNA: TGTGCCAGCAGCGGACAGGATGATTCACCCCTCCACTTT

clone size: many
V gene: TRBV7-2
D gene: -
J gene: TRBJ1-1
CDR3 protein: CASSARGANTEAFF
CDR3 DNA: TGTGCCAGCAGCGCCCGGGGGGCGAACACTGAAGCTTTCTTT

clone size: -
V gene: TRBV11-3
D gene: -
J gene: TRBJ2-2
CDR3 protein: CASSLGIYTGELFF
CDR3 DNA: TGTGCCAGCAGCTTAGGGATCTACACCGGGGAGCTGTTTTTT

clone size: many
V gene: TRBV10-3
D gene: -
J gene: TRBJ2-1
CDR3 protein: CAISESGVTEQFF
CDR3 DNA: TGTGCCATCAGTGAGTCGGGGGTGACCGAGCAGTTCTTC

clone size: few
V gene: TRBV20-1
D gene: TRBD2
J gene: TRBJ2-1
CDR3 protein: CSAALAGDYNEQFF
CDR3 DNA: TGCAGTGCGGCCCTAGCGGGGGACTACAATGAGCAGTTCTTC

clone size: few
V gene: TRBV4-2
D gene: -
J gene: TRBJ2-2
CDR3 protein: CASSQDRAPNTGELFF
CDR3 DNA: TGTGCCAGCAGCCAAGATCGTGCTCCGAACACCGGGGAGCTGTTTTTT

clone size: many
V gene: TRBV6-1
D gene: -
J gene: TRBJ2-3
CDR3 protein: CASRDYLRDF
CDR3 DNA: TGTGCCAGCAGGGACTACCTTCGAGATTTT

clone size: many
V gene: TRBV20-1
D gene: -
J gene: TRBJ2-7
CDR3 protein: CSRQRLYEQYF
CDR3 DNA: TGCAGTCGTCAGAGACTTTACGAGCAGTACTTC

clone size: many
V gene: TRBV5-6
D gene: TRBD1
J gene: TRBJ1-2
CDR3 protein: CASSVDRGIYGYTF
CDR3 DNA: TGTGCCAGCAGCGTGGACAGGGGCATTTATGGCTACACCTTC

clone size: many
V gene: TRBV20-1
D gene: TRBD1
J gene: TRBJ1-4
CDR3 protein: CSASRTGTNEKLFF
CDR3 DNA: TGCAGTGCTAGCAGGACAGGAACTAATGAAAAACTGTTTTTT

clone size: many
V gene: TRBV10-1
D gene: TRBD2
J gene: TRBJ2-3
CDR3 protein: CASSESASGSGTDTQYF
CDR3 DNA: TGCGCCAGCAGTGAGTCGGCTAGCGGGAGTGGCACAGATACGCAGTATTTT

clone size: many
V gene: TRBV7-2
D gene: TRBD2
J gene: TRBJ2-3
CDR3 protein: CASSRSGTRADTQYF
CDR3 DNA: TGTGCCAGCAGCCGTAGCGGGACGAGGGCAGATACGCAGTATTTT

clone size: many
V gene: TRBV7-9
D gene: TRBD1
J gene: TRBJ2-7
CDR3 protein: CASSFGDRDHEQYF
CDR3 DNA: TGTGCCAGCAGCTTCGGGGACAGGGACCACGAGCAGTACTTC

clone size: many
V gene: TRBV12-3/TRBV12-4
D gene: -
J gene: TRBJ2-1
CDR3 protein: CASSFFVGGEQFF
CDR3 DNA: TGTGCCAGCAGTTTCTTCGTGGGGGGAGAGCAGTTCTTC